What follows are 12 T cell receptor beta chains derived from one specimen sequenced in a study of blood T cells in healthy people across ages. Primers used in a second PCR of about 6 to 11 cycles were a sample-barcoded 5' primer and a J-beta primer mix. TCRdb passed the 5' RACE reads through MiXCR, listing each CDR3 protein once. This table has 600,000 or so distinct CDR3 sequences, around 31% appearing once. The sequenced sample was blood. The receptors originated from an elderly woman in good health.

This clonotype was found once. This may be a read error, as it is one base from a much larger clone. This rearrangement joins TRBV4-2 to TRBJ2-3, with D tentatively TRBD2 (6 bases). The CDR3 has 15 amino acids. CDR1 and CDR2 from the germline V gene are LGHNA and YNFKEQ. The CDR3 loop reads CTSSQVGSGGDTQYF. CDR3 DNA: TGTACCAGCAGCCAAGTGGGTAGCGGTGGGGATACGCAGTATTTT.

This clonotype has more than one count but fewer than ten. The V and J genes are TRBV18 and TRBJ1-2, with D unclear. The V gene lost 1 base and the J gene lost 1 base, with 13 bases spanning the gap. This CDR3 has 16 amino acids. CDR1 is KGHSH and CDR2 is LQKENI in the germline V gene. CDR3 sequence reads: CASSPRQGALNYGYTF. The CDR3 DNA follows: TGTGCCAGCTCACCACGACAAGGCGCACTTAACTATGGCTACACCTTC.

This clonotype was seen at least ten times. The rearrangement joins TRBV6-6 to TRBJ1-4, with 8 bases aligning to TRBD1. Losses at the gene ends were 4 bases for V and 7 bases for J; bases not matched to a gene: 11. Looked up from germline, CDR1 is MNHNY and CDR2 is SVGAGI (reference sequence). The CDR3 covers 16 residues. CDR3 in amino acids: CASSFPGGAYSEKLFF. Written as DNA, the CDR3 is TGTGCCAGCAGTTTCCCAGGGGGCGCGTACAGTGAAAAACTGTTTTTT.

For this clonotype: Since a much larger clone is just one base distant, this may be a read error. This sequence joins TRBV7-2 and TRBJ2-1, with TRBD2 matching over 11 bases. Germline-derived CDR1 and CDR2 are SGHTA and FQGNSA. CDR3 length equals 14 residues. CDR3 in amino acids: CANSFSTSGDEQFF. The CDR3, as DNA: TGTGCCAACAGCTTCTCGACTAGCGGGGATGAGCAGTTCTTC.

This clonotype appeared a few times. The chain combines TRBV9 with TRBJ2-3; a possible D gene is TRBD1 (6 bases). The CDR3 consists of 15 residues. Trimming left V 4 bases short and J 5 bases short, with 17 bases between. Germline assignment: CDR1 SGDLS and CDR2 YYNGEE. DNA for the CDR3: TGTGCCAGCAGCTTTTCACAGGGAGTAGGAGATACGCAGTATTTT. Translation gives CASSFSQGVGDTQYF.

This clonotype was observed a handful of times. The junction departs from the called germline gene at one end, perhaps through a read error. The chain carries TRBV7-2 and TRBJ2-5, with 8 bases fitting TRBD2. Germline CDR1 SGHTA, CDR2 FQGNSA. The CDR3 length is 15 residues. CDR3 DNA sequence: TGTGCCGGCAGCTTAGCGCGGGGGGCGGAAGAGACCCAGTACTTC. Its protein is CAGSLARGAEETQYF.

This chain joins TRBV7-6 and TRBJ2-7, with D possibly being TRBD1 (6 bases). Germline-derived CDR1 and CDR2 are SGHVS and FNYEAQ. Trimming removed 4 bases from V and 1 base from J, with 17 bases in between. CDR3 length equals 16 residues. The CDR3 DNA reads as TGTGCCAGCAGCTCAGGGACAAACTCCGAGTCCTACGAGCAGTACTTC. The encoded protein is CASSSGTNSESYEQYF. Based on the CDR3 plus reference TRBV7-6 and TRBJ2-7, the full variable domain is GAGVSQSPRYKVTKRGQDVALRCDPISGHVSLYWYRQALGQGPEFLTYFNYEAQQDKSGLPNDRFSAERPEGSISTLTIQRTEQRDSAMYRCASSSGTNSESYEQYFGPGTRLTVT.

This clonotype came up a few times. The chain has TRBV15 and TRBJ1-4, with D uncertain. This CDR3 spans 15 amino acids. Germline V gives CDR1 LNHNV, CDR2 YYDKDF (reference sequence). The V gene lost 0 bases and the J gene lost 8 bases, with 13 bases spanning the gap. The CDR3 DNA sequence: TGTGCCACCAGCAGAGAACACCTGGCCGGGGAAAAACTGTTTTTT. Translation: CATSREHLAGEKLFF.

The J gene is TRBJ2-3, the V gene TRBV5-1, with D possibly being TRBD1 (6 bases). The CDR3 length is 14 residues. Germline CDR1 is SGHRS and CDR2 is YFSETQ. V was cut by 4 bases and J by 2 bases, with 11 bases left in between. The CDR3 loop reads CASSQGHYTDTQYF. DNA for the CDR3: TGCGCCAGCAGCCAGGGACACTACACAGATACGCAGTATTTT.

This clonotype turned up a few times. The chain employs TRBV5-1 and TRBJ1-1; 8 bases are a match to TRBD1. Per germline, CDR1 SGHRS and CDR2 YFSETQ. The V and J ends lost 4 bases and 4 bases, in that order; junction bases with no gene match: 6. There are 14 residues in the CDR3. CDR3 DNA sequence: TGCGCCAGCAGCACCACAGGGGGTACCACTGAAGCTTTCTTT. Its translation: CASSTTGGTTEAFF. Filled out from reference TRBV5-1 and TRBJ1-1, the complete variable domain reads KAGVTQTPRYLIKTRGQQVTLSCSPISGHRSVSWYQQTPGQGLQFLFEYFSETQRNKGNFPGRFSGRQFSNSRSEMNVSTLELGDSALYLCASSTTGGTTEAFFGQGTRLTVV.

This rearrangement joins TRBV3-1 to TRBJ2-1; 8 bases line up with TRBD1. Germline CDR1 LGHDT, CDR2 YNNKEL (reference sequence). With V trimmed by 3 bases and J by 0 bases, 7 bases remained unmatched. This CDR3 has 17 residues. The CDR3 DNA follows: TGTGCCAGCAGCCACCAACAGGGGGTGAGCTCCTACAATGAGCAGTTCTTC. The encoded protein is CASSHQQGVSSYNEQFF.

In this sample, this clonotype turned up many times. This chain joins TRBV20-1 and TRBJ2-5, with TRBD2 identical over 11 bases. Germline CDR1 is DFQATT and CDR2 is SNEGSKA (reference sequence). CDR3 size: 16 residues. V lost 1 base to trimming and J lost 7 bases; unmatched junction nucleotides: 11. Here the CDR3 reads CSARARGLAGSGTQYF. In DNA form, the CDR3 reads TGCAGTGCTAGAGCCCGAGGACTAGCGGGTTCGGGGACCCAGTACTTC.